This T cell receptor (beta chain) was sequenced during a study of T cell responses to AZD1222 COVID-19 vaccine. The data were produced by immunoSEQ multiplex PCR, yet TCRdb's version contains in-frame clones alone and is incomplete. The sample has 130,000 or so clones; about 91% are singletons. CDR1 LGHNT and CDR2 FRNRAP come from the germline V gene. V lost 1 base to trimming and J lost 0 bases, with 9 bases between them. The length of the CDR3 is 15 residues. The chain links TRBV12-5 to TRBJ1-1, with a weak D call TRBD1 (5 bases). The material sequenced was peripheral blood, taken 28 days after the second AZD1222 dose. This receptor was taken from an adult who received the AZD1222 COVID-19 vaccine. The CDR3 loop is CASGLEGDLNTEAFF. The CDR3 DNA reads TGTGCTAGTGGTTTGGAAGGGGACCTGAACACTGAAGCTTTCTTT.